This TCR beta chain was recorded in a study of shared clonotypes between healthy human individuals. Study overall: A donor's plate count was three for CD4 naive and three for CD4 memory; CD8 naive had two and CD8 memory one.

Assay used: immunoSEQ multiplex PCR; TCRdb lists only in-frame clones, some missing. Of 2.3 million or so clones listed, approximately 93% are singletons. HIV-negative, healthy adults without recent acute infections or vaccinations were the donors. V gave up 5 bases and J gave up 6 bases, with 8 bases separating them. Germline assignment: CDR1 SGHTA and CDR2 FQGNSA. This CDR3 comprises 12 residues. Study findings and constraints: The naive CD4 repertoires of a handful of donors were compared, and approximately 4.7% of clonotypes were shared.

A note on this clone: The antigen remains undetermined.

Sequencing input: naive CD4+ T cells from PBMCs. As to subset: CD45RA+ positively selected. This clonotype was obtained from a man younger than 35 in good health. Some clones in this sample may be carry-over from other donors' samples. The chain has TRBV7-2 and TRBJ2-1; D uncertain. CDR3 in amino acids: CASSPPSNEQFF. The CDR3 DNA is TGTGCCAGCAGCCCACCTTCCAATGAGCAGTTCTTC.